This TCR beta chain was sequenced for a study of blood T cell repertoires in COVID-19. About the study: Acute-phase and convalescent COVID-19 samples originated in the United States, Italy and Spain.

The authors' processing: How many nucleated cells were present was estimated from reference gene primer amplification. Only in-frame clones appear in the TCRdb table, and some are missing; sequencing was by immunoSEQ multiplex PCR. V and J calls and clone size are given by that table; D and trimming were obtained from the DNA. This repertoire shows 320,000 or so clones, roughly 85% found once; its top ten account for under 2%. Researchers sorted participants into cohorts using their self-reported clinical history. A COVID-19 case had been met by exposed participants during the 2 weeks before study entry. Between the trimmed V and J ends, which lost 0 bases and 6 bases, there was a span of 10 bases. Looked up from germline, CDR1 is SGHRS and CDR2 is YFSETQ. The CDR3 has 14 amino acids.

The V and J genes are TRBV5-1 and TRBJ2-1; tentative D call: TRBD1 (6 bases). The material sequenced was PBMCs or T cells enriched from blood (not recorded which). The TCR originated in a woman in her 30s who had been exposed to COVID-19. The DNA for the CDR3 is TGCGCCAGCAGCTTGGACGGACAGACCAATGAGCAGTTCTTC. Translation gives CASSLDGQTNEQFF.